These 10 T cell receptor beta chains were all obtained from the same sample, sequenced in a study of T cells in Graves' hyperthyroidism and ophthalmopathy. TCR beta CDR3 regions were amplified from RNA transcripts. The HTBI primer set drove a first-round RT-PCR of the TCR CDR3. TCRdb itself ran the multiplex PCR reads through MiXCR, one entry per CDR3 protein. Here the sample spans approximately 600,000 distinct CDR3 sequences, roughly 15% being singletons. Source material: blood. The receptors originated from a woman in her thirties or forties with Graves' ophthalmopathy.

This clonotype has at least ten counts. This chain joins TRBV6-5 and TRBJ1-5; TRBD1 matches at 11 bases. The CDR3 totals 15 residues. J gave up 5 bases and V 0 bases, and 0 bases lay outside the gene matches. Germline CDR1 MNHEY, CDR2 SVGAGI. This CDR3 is CASSYSGQGDQPQHF. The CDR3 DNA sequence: TGTGCCAGCAGTTACTCGGGACAGGGGGATCAGCCCCAGCATTTT.

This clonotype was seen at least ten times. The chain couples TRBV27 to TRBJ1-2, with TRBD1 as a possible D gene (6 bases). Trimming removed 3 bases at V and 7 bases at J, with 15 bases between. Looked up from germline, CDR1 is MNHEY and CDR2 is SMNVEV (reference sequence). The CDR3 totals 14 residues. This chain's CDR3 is CASSFRDTRRGYTF. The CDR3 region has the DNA TGTGCCAGCAGTTTTCGGGACACACGGCGTGGCTACACCTTC.

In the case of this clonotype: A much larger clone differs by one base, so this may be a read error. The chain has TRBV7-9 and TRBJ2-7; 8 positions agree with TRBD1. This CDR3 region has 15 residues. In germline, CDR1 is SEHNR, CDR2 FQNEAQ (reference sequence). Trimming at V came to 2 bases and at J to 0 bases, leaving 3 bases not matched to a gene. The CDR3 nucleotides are TGTGCCAGCAGCTTATGGGACAGGAGCTCCTACGAGCAGTACTTC. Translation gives CASSLWDRSSYEQYF. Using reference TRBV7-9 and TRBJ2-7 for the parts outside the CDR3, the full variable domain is DTGVSQNPRHKITKRGQNVTFRCDPISEHNRLYWYRQTLGQGPEFLTYFQNEAQLEKSRLLSDRFSAERPKGSFSTLEIQRTEQGDSAMYLCASSLWDRSSYEQYFGPGTRLTVT.

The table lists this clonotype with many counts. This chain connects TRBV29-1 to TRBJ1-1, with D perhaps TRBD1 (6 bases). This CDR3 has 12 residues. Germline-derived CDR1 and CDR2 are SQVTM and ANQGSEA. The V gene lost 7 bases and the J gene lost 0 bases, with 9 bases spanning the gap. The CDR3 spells CSGTVMNTEAFF. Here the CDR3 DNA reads TGCAGCGGGACAGTCATGAACACTGAAGCTTTCTTT. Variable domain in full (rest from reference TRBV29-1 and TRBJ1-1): SAVISQKPSRDICQRGTSLTIQCQVDSQVTMMFWYRQQPGQSLTLIATANQGSEATYESGFVIDKFPISRPNLTFSTLTVSNMSPEDSSIYLCSGTVMNTEAFFGQGTRLTVV.

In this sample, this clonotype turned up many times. The DNA of the CDR3 is TGTGCCAGCAGTTCCCCCGACCTTTCCGGGGAGCTGTTTTTT. Its translation: CASSSPDLSGELFF. This chain connects TRBV27 to TRBJ2-2; D remains ambiguous. Germline V gene lookup returns CDR1 MNHEY and CDR2 SMNVEV (reference sequence). The CDR3 is 14 amino acids. V lost 4 bases, J lost 6 bases, and 12 bases lay in between.

CDR3 in DNA: TGCAGTGCTAGCACAGGGAGGCCTGAAGCTTTCTTT. It is translated as CSASTGRPEAFF. This chain links TRBV20-1 with TRBJ1-1; tentative D call: TRBD1 (6 bases). CDR3 length: 12 amino acids. Looked up from germline, CDR1 is DFQATT and CDR2 is SNEGSKA (reference sequence). The V gene lost 3 bases and the J gene lost 6 bases, with 11 bases spanning the gap.

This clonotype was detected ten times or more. CDR3 region: CASSLLGRRGAGYTF. In DNA, the CDR3 is TGTGCCAGCAGTTTATTGGGTCGTAGGGGTGCGGGCTACACCTTC. This chain links TRBV28 with TRBJ1-2; D may be TRBD1 (5 bases). This CDR3 spans 15 amino acids. Germline V gene sequence: CDR1 MDHEN, CDR2 SYDVKM. V lost 1 base to trimming and J lost 8 bases, with 17 bases between them.

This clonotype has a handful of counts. The DNA of the CDR3 is TGCGCCAGCAGTACGATGGGGCTCTCAGAGACCCAGTACTTC. It translates to CASSTMGLSETQYF. The chain employs TRBV5-1 and TRBJ2-5; possible D gene TRBD1, 5 bases. CDR1 is SGHRS, CDR2 YFSETQ, per germline. The CDR3 is made up of 14 amino acids. Trimming pared 5 bases from V and 4 bases from J, leaving 15 bases between.

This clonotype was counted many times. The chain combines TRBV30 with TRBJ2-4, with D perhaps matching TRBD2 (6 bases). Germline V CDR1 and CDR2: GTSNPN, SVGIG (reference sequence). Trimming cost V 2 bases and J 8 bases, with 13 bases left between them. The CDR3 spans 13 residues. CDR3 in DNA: TGTGCCTGGAGTCGGGACTTTCGGGACATTCAGTACTTC. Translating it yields CAWSRDFRDIQYF.

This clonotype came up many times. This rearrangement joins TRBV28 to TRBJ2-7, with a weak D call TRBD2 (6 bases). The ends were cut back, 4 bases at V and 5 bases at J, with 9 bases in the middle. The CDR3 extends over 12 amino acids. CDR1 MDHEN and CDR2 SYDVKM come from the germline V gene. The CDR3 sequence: CASSSSDHEQYF. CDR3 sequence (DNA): TGTGCCAGCAGTTCTAGCGACCACGAGCAGTACTTC.